This TCR beta chain was retrieved from a study of CD8 T cells in ankylosing spondylitis. MiXCR was run by TCRdb on the 5' RACE reads, yielding one entry per CDR3 protein. The table records 150,000 to 200,000 distinct CDR3 sequences, around 10% of them present only once. This clonotype was counted many times. Its specificity is not known. Regarding the study as a whole: Significantly higher representation of disease-linked clones was reported for matched ankylosing spondylitis synovial fluid. Seemingly characteristic of ankylosing spondylitis blood was a TCR beta motif consisting of 7 or 8 highly homologous variants.

CDR3 length: 15 amino acids. V gave up 3 bases and J gave up 7 bases; unmatched junction bases: 13. Per germline, CDR1 SQVTM and CDR2 ANQGSEA. The chain recombines TRBV29-1 with TRBJ1-2; 8 positions match TRBD1. What was sequenced was blood, either unsorted or a sorted T cell fraction (not recorded which). This clonotype was sampled from a male donor with ankylosing spondylitis or in good health (not recorded which). The CDR3 coding sequence is TGCAGCGTTGAGTTGGGGGCAGGGGGCCTTGGTGGCTACACCTTC. Its protein product is CSVELGAGGLGGYTF.